The rows below give T cell receptor beta chains drawn from one sample of a study of cytomegalovirus exposure and HLA in healthy donors. The assay was immunoSEQ multiplex PCR, and TCRdb's table has in-frame clones only and misses some. Counted here are about 130,000 clones, roughly 87% occurring once; the ten biggest clones make up approximately 1%. The sequenced material came from PBMCs. These receptor sequences come from a woman under 30 in good health and CMV-seronegative. Both conserved end residues are part of each CDR3. D genes are given only for firm matches. Rows give clone size only sometimes, using once, few, many, or a class for an expanded clone.

J gene: TRBJ1-1; D gene: NA; clone size: NA; V gene: TRBV9; CDR3 protein: CASSVGQMNTEAFF; CDR3 DNA: TGTGCCAGCAGCGTAGGGCAGATGAACACTGAAGCTTTCTTT
J gene: TRBJ2-7; D gene: NA; clone size: NA; V gene: TRBV6-5; CDR3 protein: CASSYGGFAEQYF; CDR3 DNA: TGTGCCAGCAGTTACGGAGGTTTTGCCGAGCAGTACTTC
J gene: TRBJ2-5; D gene: NA; clone size: NA; V gene: TRBV29-1; CDR3 protein: CSVWCSSSLVETQYF; CDR3 DNA: TGCAGCGTTTGGTGTAGTTCTTCTCTTGTCGAGACCCAGTACTTC
J gene: TRBJ2-1; D gene: TRBD2; clone size: NA; V gene: TRBV7-2; CDR3 protein: CASSSTSGRASEQFF; CDR3 DNA: TGTGCCAGCAGCTCAACTAGCGGGAGGGCCAGTGAGCAGTTCTTC
J gene: TRBJ1-4; D gene: NA; clone size: NA; V gene: TRBV5-1; CDR3 protein: CASSFQPTGGEAEKLFF; CDR3 DNA: TGCGCCAGCAGCTTCCAGCCCACCGGGGGAGAAGCGGAAAAACTGTTTTTT
J gene: TRBJ2-3; D gene: TRBD1; clone size: NA; V gene: TRBV28; CDR3 protein: CASSLPQGADTQYF; CDR3 DNA: TGTGCCAGCAGTTTGCCCCAGGGGGCAGATACGCAGTATTTT
J gene: TRBJ1-5; D gene: TRBD1; clone size: NA; V gene: TRBV19; CDR3 protein: CASSIGAVGQGDQPQHF; CDR3 DNA: TGTGCCAGTAGTATTGGGGCGGTTGGACAGGGGGATCAGCCCCAGCATTTT
J gene: TRBJ2-7; D gene: NA; clone size: NA; V gene: TRBV25-1; CDR3 protein: CASSPPDRRDYEQYF; CDR3 DNA: TGTGCCAGCAGTCCTCCGGACAGACGAGACTACGAGCAGTACTTC
J gene: TRBJ1-2; D gene: NA; clone size: NA; V gene: TRBV5-1; CDR3 protein: CASSLGTISWEGSYGYTF; CDR3 DNA: TGCGCCAGCAGCTTGGGTACTATATCATGGGAGGGCTCCTATGGCTACACCTTC
J gene: TRBJ2-1; D gene: TRBD2; clone size: once; V gene: TRBV2; CDR3 protein: CASGVAGGPWDEQFF; CDR3 DNA: TGTGCCAGCGGGGTAGCGGGGGGGCCTTGGGATGAGCAGTTCTTC
J gene: TRBJ2-1; D gene: NA; clone size: NA; V gene: TRBV6-5; CDR3 protein: CASSPFNRDTEQFF; CDR3 DNA: TGTGCCAGCAGTCCCTTTAACCGGGACACGGAGCAGTTCTTC
J gene: TRBJ2-1; D gene: TRBD2; clone size: NA; V gene: TRBV27; CDR3 protein: CASSPPGLAGGWLDEQFF; CDR3 DNA: TGTGCCAGCAGTCCCCCGGGACTAGCGGGAGGTTGGTTGGATGAGCAGTTCTTC
J gene: TRBJ2-1; D gene: NA; clone size: NA; V gene: TRBV5-1; CDR3 protein: CASSLGLAYNEQFF; CDR3 DNA: TGCGCCAGCAGCTTGGGGCTAGCTTACAATGAGCAGTTCTTC
J gene: TRBJ1-2; D gene: NA; clone size: NA; V gene: TRBV30; CDR3 protein: CAWSVRGRGYTF; CDR3 DNA: TGTGCCTGGAGTGTACGCGGCCGGGGCTACACCTTC
J gene: TRBJ1-5; D gene: TRBD1; clone size: NA; V gene: TRBV28; CDR3 protein: CASSTRQGVESNQPQHF; CDR3 DNA: TGTGCCAGCAGTACTCGACAGGGGGTAGAGAGCAATCAGCCCCAGCATTTT
J gene: TRBJ2-7; D gene: TRBD1; clone size: NA; V gene: TRBV9; CDR3 protein: CASSPGQGWTQYF; CDR3 DNA: TGTGCCAGCAGCCCGGGACAGGGGTGGACGCAGTACTTC
J gene: TRBJ2-3; D gene: NA; clone size: few; V gene: TRBV7-9; CDR3 protein: CASSFEGSTDTQYF; CDR3 DNA: TGTGCCAGCAGCTTTGAGGGCAGCACAGATACGCAGTATTTT